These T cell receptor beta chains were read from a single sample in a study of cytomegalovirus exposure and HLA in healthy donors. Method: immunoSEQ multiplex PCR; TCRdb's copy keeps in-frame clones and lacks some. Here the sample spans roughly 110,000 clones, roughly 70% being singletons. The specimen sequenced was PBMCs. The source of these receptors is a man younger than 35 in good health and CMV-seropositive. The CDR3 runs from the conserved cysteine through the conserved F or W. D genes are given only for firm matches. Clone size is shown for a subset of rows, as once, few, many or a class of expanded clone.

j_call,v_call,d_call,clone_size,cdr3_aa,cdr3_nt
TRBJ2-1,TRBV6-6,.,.,CASSSRPTEYNEQFF,TGTGCCAGCAGTTCTCGCCCCACAGAATACAATGAGCAGTTCTTC
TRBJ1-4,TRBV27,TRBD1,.,CASSRNKGAANEKLFF,TGTGCCAGCAGCCGGAATAAGGGGGCAGCTAATGAAAAACTGTTTTTT
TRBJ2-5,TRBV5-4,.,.,CASSGGSGTFQETQYF,TGTGCCAGCAGCGGGGGGTCTGGCACGTTTCAAGAGACCCAGTACTTC
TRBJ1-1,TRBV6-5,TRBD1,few,CASTKQGAREAFF,TGTGCCAGCACCAAACAGGGGGCACGTGAAGCTTTCTTT
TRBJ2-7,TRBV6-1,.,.,CASRDQQGHYEQYF,TGTGCCAGCAGGGATCAACAGGGCCACTACGAGCAGTACTTC
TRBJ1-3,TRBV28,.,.,CASTPPGRTPGNTIYF,TGTGCCAGCACCCCTCCCGGGAGGACGCCGGGAAACACCATATATTTT
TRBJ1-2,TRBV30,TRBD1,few,CASTGTGGLDGYTF,TGTGCTTCTACCGGGACAGGGGGCCTGGATGGCTACACCTTC
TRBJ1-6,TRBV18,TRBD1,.,CASSPRPQGALLDSPLHF,TGTGCCAGCTCACCAAGACCACAGGGGGCGCTTCTCGATTCACCCCTCCACTTT
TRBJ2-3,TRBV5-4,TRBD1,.,CASSARDRGTDTQYF,TGTGCCAGCAGCGCCCGGGACAGGGGCACAGATACGCAGTATTTT
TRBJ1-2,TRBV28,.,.,CASSLFGRNYGYTF,TGTGCCAGCAGTTTATTTGGGCGAAACTATGGCTACACCTTC
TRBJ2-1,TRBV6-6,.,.,CASSYPGGGHEQFF,TGTGCCAGCAGTTATCCCGGGGGTGGCCATGAGCAGTTCTTC
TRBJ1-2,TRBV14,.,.,CASSPARLAGYTF,TGTGCCAGCAGTCCCGCCCGCTTAGCAGGCTACACCTTC
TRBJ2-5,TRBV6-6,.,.,CASSYPTHGAETQYF,TGTGCCAGCAGTTACCCGACTCATGGGGCAGAGACCCAGTACTTC
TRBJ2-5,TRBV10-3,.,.,CAISESPGELETQYF,TGTGCCATCAGTGAGTCACCGGGAGAGTTAGAGACCCAGTACTTC
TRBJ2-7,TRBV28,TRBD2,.,CASCSGGYEQYF,TGTGCCAGCTGTAGCGGGGGATACGAGCAGTACTTC
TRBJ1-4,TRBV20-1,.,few,CSAVVNEKLFF,TGCAGTGCCGTCGTGAATGAAAAACTGTTTTTT
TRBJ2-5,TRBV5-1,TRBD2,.,CASSLISGGAETQYF,TGCGCCAGCAGCTTGATTAGCGGGGGGGCTGAGACCCAGTACTTC
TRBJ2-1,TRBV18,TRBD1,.,CASSPSRGQSIISYNEQFF,TGTGCCAGCTCACCGTCTCGGGGACAGTCTATAATTTCCTACAATGAGCAGTTCTTC
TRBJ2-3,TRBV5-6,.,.,CASSLGGPDTRTDTQYF,TGTGCCAGCAGCTTGGGTGGTCCGGACACCCGCACAGATACGCAGTATTTT
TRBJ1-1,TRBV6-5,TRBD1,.,CASSVIQGASEAFF,TGTGCCAGCAGTGTGATCCAGGGGGCTTCTGAAGCTTTCTTT
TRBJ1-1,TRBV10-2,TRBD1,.,CASKPGQGRGVNTEAFF,TGCGCCAGCAAACCGGGACAGGGTCGGGGGGTGAACACTGAAGCTTTCTTT
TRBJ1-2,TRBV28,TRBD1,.,CASTALVAGGYGYTF,TGTGCCAGCACCGCACTAGTGGCAGGGGGCTATGGCTACACCTTC
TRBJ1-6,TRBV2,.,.,CASREDGRNSPLHF,TGTGCCAGCAGGGAGGACGGACGAAATTCACCCCTCCACTTT
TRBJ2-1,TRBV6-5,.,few,CASSPLAPAYNEQFF,TGTGCCAGCAGTCCTCTAGCGCCCGCCTACAATGAGCAGTTCTTC
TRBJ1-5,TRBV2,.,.,CASSSGMGQPQHF,TGTGCCAGCAGTTCAGGGATGGGGCAGCCCCAGCATTTT
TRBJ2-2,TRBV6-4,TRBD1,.,CASRTGTTGELFF,TGTGCGAGTCGGACAGGGACCACCGGGGAGCTGTTTTTT
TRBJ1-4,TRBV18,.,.,CASSATREELFF,TGTGCCAGCTCAGCCACTCGGGAGGAACTGTTTTTT
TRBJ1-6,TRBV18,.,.,CASSPTFDRLGNSPLHF,TGTGCCAGCTCACCGACTTTTGACAGGCTGGGAAATTCACCCCTCCACTTT
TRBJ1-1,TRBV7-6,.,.,CASSLTGNTEAFF,TGTGCCAGCAGCCTCACAGGTAACACTGAAGCTTTCTTT
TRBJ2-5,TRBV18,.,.,CASSPGGIGETQYF,TGTGCCAGCTCACCTGGGGGCATTGGGGAGACCCAGTACTTC
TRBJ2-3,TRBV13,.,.,CASRFQTDTQYF,TGTGCCAGCAGGTTCCAGACAGATACGCAGTATTTT
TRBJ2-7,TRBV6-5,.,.,CASSFRGDEQYF,TGTGCCAGCAGTTTCAGGGGGGACGAGCAGTACTTC
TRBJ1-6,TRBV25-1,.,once,CASSETVGDISPLHF,TGTGCCAGCAGTGAAACCGTCGGTGATATTTCACCCCTCCACTTT
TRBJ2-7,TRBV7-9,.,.,CASSSMPGEREQYF,TGTGCCAGCAGCTCCATGCCGGGGGAAAGGGAGCAGTACTTC
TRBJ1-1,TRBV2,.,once,CASREENTEAFF,TGTGCCAGCAGGGAGGAGAACACTGAAGCTTTCTTT
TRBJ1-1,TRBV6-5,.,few,CASSSRALNTEAFF,TGTGCCAGCAGTTCTAGAGCCTTGAACACTGAAGCTTTCTTT
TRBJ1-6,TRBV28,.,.,CASRAVAGSYNSPLHF,TGTGCCAGCAGGGCCGTAGCTGGCTCCTATAATTCACCCCTCCACTTT
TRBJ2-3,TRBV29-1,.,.,CSVGRGGGADTQYF,TGCAGCGTTGGGCGGGGAGGGGGTGCAGATACGCAGTATTTT
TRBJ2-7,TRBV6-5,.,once,CASSYQGDFDEQYF,TGTGCCAGCAGTTACCAGGGGGACTTCGACGAGCAGTACTTC
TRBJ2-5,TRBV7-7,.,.,CASSAGDQETQYF,TGTGCCAGCAGCGCAGGGGATCAAGAGACCCAGTACTTC
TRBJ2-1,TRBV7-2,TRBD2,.,CASSFGTRANEQFF,TGTGCCAGCAGCTTTGGGACTAGGGCGAATGAGCAGTTCTTC
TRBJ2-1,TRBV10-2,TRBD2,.,CASSVGGSPEQFF,TGCGCCAGCAGTGTCGGGGGGAGTCCTGAGCAGTTCTTC
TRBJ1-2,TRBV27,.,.,CASSFSGDPGYTF,TGTGCCAGCAGTTTTTCCGGGGATCCTGGCTACACCTTC
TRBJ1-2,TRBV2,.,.,CASSGRAPNYGYTF,TGTGCCAGCAGTGGTAGAGCCCCTAACTATGGCTACACCTTC
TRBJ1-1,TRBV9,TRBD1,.,CASSPRTGNTEAFF,TGTGCCAGCAGCCCGCGGACAGGGAACACTGAAGCTTTCTTT
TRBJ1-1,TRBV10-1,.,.,CASSEYEGLRGNTEAFF,TGCGCCAGCAGTGAGTATGAGGGATTGAGAGGGAACACTGAAGCTTTCTTT
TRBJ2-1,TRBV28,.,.,CASGERVREQFF,TGTGCCAGTGGGGAGAGGGTCCGTGAGCAGTTCTTC
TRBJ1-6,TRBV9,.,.,CASSVRDNSPLHF,TGTGCCAGCAGCGTCAGGGATAATTCACCCCTCCACTTT
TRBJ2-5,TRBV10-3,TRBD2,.,CAISGELAGGYKTQYF,TGTGCCATCAGTGGGGAGCTAGCGGGGGGGTACAAGACCCAGTACTTC
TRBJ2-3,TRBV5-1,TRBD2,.,CASSSLAGGASTDTQYF,TGCGCCAGCAGCTCCCTAGCGGGGGGGGCATCCACAGATACGCAGTATTTT
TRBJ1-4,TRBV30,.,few,CAWSQFNEKLFF,TGTGCCTGGAGTCAATTCAATGAAAAACTGTTTTTT
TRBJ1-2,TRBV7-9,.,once,CASSLVADNYGYTF,TGTGCCAGCAGCTTAGTGGCGGATAACTATGGCTACACCTTC
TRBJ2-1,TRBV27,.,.,CASSSTGYNEQFF,TGTGCCAGCAGTTCGACAGGTTACAATGAGCAGTTCTTC
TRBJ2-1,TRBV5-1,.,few,CASSLNALTDSHEQFF,TGCGCCAGCAGCTTGAATGCACTCACAGATTCGCATGAGCAGTTCTTC
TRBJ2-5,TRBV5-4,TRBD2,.,CASSFGISGGETQYF,TGTGCCAGCAGCTTCGGGATTAGCGGGGGGGAGACCCAGTACTTC
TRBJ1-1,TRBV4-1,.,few,CASSQEPGLNTEAFF,TGCGCCAGCAGCCAAGAACCGGGGTTGAACACTGAAGCTTTCTTT
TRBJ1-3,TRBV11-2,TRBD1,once,CASSLGTGVKVSGNTIYF,TGTGCCAGCAGCTTAGGGACAGGGGTGAAGGTCTCTGGAAACACCATATATTTT